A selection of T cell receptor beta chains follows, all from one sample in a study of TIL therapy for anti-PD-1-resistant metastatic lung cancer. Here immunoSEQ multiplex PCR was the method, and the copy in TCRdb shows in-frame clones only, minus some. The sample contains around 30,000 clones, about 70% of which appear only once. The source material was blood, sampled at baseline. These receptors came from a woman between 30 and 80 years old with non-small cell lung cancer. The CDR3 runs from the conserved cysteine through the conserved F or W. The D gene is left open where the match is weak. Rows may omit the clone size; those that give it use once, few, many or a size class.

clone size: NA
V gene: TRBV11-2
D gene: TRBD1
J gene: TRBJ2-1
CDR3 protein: CASSLLRDRYNEQFF
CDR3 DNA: TGTGCCAGCAGCTTATTGAGGGACAGATACAATGAGCAGTTCTTC

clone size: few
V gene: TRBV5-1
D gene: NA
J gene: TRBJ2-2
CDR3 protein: CASSLNTGELFF
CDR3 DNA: TGCGCCAGCAGCCTGAACACCGGGGAGCTGTTTTTT

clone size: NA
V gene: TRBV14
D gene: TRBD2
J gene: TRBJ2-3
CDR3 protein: CASSQWGGPTDTQYF
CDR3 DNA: TGTGCCAGCAGCCAATGGGGAGGGCCAACAGATACGCAGTATTTT

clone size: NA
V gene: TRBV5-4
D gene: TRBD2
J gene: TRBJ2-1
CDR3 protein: CASSKISGSTTNEQFF
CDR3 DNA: TGTGCCAGCAGCAAAATTAGCGGGAGCACCACCAATGAGCAGTTCTTC

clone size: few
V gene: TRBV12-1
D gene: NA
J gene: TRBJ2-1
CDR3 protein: CASSFGLAGGYSYNEQFF
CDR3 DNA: TGTGCCAGCAGCTTCGGCCTAGCGGGAGGCTACTCCTACAATGAGCAGTTCTTC

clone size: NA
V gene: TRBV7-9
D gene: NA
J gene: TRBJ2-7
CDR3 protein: CASSRVQGQIYEQYF
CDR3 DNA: TGTGCCAGCAGCCGAGTCCAGGGACAAATCTACGAGCAGTACTTC

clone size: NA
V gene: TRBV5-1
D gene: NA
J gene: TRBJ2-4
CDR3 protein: CASSLGSPLAKNIQYF
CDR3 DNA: TGCGCCAGCAGCTTAGGTAGTCCCTTAGCCAAAAACATTCAGTACTTC

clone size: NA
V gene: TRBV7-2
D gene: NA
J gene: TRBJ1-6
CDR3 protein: CASSLAGRAKIHF
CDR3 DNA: TGTGCCAGCAGCTTAGCAGGCAGGGCTAAGATCCACTTT

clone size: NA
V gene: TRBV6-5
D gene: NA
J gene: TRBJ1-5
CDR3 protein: CASSYNLNQPQHF
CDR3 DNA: TGTGCCAGCAGTTATAACCTCAATCAGCCCCAGCATTTT

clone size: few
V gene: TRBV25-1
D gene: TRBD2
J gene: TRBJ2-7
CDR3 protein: CASSDGLAGSGQYF
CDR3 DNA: TGTGCCAGCAGTGACGGTCTAGCGGGCTCCGGGCAGTACTTC

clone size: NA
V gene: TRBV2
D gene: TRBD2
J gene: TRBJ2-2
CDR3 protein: CASSVTGGVGELFF
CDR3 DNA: TGTGCCAGCAGTGTGACGGGAGGGGTCGGGGAGCTGTTTTTT

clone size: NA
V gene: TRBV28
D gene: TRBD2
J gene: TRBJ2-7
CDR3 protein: CASKDTTSGRYEQYF
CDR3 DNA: TGTGCCAGCAAGGATACGACTAGCGGGAGGTATGAGCAGTACTTC

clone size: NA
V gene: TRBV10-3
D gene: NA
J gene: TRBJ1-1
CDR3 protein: CATQQGPAMNTEAFF
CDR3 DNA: TGTGCCACCCAACAGGGACCTGCGATGAACACTGAAGCTTTCTTT

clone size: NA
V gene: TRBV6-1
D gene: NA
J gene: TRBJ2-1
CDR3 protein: CASRETGRYEQFF
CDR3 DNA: TGTGCCAGCAGGGAGACAGGGAGGTATGAGCAGTTCTTC

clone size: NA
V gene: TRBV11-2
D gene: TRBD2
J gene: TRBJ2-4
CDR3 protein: CASSLDLAGGGIQYF
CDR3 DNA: TGTGCCAGCAGCTTAGATCTAGCGGGAGGAGGCATTCAGTACTTC

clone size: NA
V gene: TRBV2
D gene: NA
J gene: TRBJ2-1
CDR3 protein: CASIRVTGTFGEQFF
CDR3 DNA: TGTGCCAGCATTCGCGTAACGGGCACTTTCGGTGAGCAGTTCTTC

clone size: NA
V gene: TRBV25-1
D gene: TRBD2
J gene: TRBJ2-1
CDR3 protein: CASSPPLAGVNEQFF
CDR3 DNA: TGTGCCAGCAGTCCCCCACTAGCGGGAGTCAATGAGCAGTTCTTC

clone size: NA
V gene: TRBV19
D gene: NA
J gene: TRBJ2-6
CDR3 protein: CASIRSTLSGANVLTF
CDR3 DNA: TGTGCCAGTATTCGGTCGACGCTCTCTGGGGCCAACGTCCTGACTTTC

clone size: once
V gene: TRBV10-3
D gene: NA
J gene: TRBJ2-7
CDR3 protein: CAISDISGEQYF
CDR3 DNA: TGTGCCATCAGTGACATTAGTGGCGAGCAGTACTTC

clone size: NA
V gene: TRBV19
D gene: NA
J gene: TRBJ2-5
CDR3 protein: CASSIGISEEKTQYF
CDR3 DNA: TGTGCCAGTAGTATTGGGATCTCAGAGGAAAAGACCCAGTACTTC

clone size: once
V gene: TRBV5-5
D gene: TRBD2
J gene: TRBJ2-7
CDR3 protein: CASSFRLPEGGRSYEQYF
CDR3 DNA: TGTGCCAGCAGCTTTCGTTTACCGGAGGGCGGGAGGTCCTACGAGCAGTACTTC

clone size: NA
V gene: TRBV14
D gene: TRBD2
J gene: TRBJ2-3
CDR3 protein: CASSQTSLTDTQYF
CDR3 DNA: TGTGCCAGCAGCCAGACTAGCCTCACAGATACGCAGTATTTT

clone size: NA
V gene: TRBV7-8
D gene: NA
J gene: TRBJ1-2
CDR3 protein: CASSPTGVPNYGYTF
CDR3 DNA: TGTGCCAGCTCCCCCACGGGGGTCCCTAACTATGGCTACACCTTC

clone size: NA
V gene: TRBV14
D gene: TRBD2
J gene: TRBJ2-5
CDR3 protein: CASSRLGREEEETQYF
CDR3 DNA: TGTGCCAGCAGTAGACTTGGGAGGGAAGAAGAAGAGACCCAGTACTTC

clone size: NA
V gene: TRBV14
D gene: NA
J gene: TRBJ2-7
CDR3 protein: CASSQDLKGGEQYF
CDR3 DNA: TGTGCCAGCAGCCAAGATCTTAAGGGGGGCGAGCAGTACTTC

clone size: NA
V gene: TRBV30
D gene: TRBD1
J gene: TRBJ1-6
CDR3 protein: CAWIGTGGSPLHF
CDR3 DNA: TGTGCCTGGATTGGGACAGGGGGCTCACCCCTCCACTTT

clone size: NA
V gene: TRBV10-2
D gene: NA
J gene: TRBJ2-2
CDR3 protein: CASRDSGTGELFF
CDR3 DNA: TGCGCCAGCAGAGATTCAGGGACCGGGGAGCTGTTTTTT

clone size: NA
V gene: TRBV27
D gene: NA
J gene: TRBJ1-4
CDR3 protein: CASSLTGEGEKLFF
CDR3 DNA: TGTGCCAGCAGTTTGACCGGGGAGGGTGAAAAACTGTTTTTT

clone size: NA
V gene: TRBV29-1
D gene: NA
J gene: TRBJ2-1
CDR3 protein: CSVLSADSYNEQFF
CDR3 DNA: TGCAGCGTTCTTAGCGCTGACTCCTACAATGAGCAGTTCTTC

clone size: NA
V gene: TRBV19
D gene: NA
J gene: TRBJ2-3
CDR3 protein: CASSKVGTDTQYF
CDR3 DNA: TGTGCCAGTAGTAAGGTCGGCACAGATACGCAGTATTTT

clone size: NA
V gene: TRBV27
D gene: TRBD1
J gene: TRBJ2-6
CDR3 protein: CASSFFGTGDYNVLTF
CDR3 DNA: TGTGCCAGCAGTTTTTTTGGGACAGGGGATTACAACGTCCTGACTTTC

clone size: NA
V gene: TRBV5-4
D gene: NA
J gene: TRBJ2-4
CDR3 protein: CASSLGGGKNIQYF
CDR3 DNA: TGTGCCAGCAGCTTGGGGGGAGGCAAAAACATTCAGTACTTC

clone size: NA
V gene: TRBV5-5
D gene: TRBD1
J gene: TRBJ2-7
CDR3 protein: CASSWGTGVDEQYF
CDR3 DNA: TGTGCCAGCAGCTGGGGGACAGGGGTCGACGAGCAGTACTTC

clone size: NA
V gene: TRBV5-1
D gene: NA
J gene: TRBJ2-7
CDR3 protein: CASTVSSSSYEQYF
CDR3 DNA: TGCGCCAGCACCGTCTCCTCAAGCAGCTACGAGCAGTACTTC

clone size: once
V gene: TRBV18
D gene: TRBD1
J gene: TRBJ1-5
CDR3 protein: CASSQDRNQPQHF
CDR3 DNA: TGTGCCAGCTCACAGGACAGGAACCAGCCCCAGCATTTT

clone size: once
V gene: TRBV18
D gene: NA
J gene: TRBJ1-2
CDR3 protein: CASSRTGPENYGYTF
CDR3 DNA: TGTGCCAGCTCACGAACAGGGCCGGAGAACTATGGCTACACCTTC

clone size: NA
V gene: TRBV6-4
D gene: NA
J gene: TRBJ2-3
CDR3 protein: CASDRAPGDTQYF
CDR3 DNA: TGTGCCAGCGACCGGGCCCCTGGAGATACGCAGTATTTT

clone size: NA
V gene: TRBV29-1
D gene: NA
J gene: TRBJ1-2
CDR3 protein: CSVDVGGYTF
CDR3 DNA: TGCAGCGTTGACGTGGGGGGCTACACCTTC

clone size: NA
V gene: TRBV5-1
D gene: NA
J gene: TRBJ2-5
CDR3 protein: CASSLGSVGETQYF
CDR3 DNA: TGCGCCAGCAGCTTGGGGAGCGTTGGAGAGACCCAGTACTTC

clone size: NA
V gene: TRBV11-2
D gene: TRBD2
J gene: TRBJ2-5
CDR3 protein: CASSPQSGSAETQYF
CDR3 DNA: TGTGCCAGCAGCCCCCAGAGCGGGAGTGCGGAGACCCAGTACTTC

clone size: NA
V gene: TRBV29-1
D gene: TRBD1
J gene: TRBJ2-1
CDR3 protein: CSVDVGQGNNEQFF
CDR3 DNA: TGCAGCGTTGATGTGGGACAGGGGAACAATGAGCAGTTCTTC

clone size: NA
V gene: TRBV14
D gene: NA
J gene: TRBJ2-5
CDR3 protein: CASSQDSGGQETQYF
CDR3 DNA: TGTGCCAGCAGCCAAGATAGTGGCGGCCAAGAGACCCAGTACTTC

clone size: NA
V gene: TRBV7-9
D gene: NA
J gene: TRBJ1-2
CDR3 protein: CASSLSGANDGYTF
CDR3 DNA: TGTGCCAGCAGCTTAAGCGGGGCCAACGATGGCTACACCTTC

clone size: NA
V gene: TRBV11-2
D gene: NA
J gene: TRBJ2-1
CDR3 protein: CASSPTSPSYNEQFF
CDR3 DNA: TGTGCCAGCAGCCCAACTAGCCCTTCCTACAATGAGCAGTTCTTC

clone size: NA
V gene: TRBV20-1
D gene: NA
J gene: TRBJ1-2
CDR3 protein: CSATRVPGYTF
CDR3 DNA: TGCAGTGCTACCAGGGTTCCTGGCTACACCTTC

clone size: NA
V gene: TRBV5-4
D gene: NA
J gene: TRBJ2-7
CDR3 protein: CASSDPVGEQYF
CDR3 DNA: TGTGCCAGCAGTGACCCGGTGGGTGAGCAGTACTTC

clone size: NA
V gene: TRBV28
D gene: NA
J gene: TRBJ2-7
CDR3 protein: CASSFDDGTEQYF
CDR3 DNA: TGTGCCAGCAGTTTTGATGATGGGACCGAGCAGTACTTC

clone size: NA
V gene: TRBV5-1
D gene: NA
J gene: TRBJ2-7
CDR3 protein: CASSLLTSYEQYF
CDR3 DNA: TGCGCCAGCAGCTTGCTCACCTCCTACGAGCAGTACTTC

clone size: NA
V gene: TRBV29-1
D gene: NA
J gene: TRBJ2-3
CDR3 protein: CSVMGVTDTQYF
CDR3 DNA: TGCAGCGTGATGGGGGTTACAGATACGCAGTATTTT

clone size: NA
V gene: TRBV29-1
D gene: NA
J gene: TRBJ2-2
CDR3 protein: CSVGSEYGSTGELFF
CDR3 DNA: TGCAGCGTTGGGTCGGAGTACGGATCCACCGGGGAGCTGTTTTTT

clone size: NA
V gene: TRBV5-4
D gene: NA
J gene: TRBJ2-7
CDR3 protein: CASSLDKYEQYF
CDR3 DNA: TGTGCCAGCAGCTTGGACAAGTACGAGCAGTACTTC

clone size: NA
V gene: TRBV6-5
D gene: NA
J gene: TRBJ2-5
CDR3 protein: CASTKGLGGETQYF
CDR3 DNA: TGTGCCAGCACCAAGGGACTGGGGGGAGAGACCCAGTACTTC

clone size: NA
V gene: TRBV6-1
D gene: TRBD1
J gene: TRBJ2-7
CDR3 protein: CASSIRTGPYEQYF
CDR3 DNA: TGTGCCAGCAGTATCCGGACAGGGCCCTACGAGCAGTACTTC

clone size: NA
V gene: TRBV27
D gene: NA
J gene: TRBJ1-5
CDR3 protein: CASSSGYSNQPQHF
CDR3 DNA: TGTGCCAGCAGTTCCGGCTATAGCAATCAGCCCCAGCATTTT

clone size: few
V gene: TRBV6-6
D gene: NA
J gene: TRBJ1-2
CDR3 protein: CASNADRRYTF
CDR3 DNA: TGTGCCAGCAACGCCGACCGGCGCTACACCTTC

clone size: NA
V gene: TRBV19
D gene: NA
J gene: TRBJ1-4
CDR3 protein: CASSEGINEKLFF
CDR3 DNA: TGTGCCAGCAGCGAGGGCATTAATGAAAAACTGTTTTTT

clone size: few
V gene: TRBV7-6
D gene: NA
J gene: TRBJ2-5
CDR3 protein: CASSSLETQYF
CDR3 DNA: TGTGCCAGCAGCTCCTTAGAGACCCAGTACTTC

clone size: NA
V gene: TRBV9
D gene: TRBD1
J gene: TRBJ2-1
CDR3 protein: CASSSHQNQKYRGNEQFF
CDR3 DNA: TGTGCCAGCAGCTCTCACCAGAACCAAAAATACAGGGGCAATGAGCAGTTCTTC

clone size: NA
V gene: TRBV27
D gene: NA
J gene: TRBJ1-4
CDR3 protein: CASRGEKLFF
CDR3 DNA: TGTGCCAGCAGGGGCGAAAAACTGTTTTTT